A single T cell receptor beta chain is shown here with its context. Its target is not known. Amplification used 60 Vbeta primers and 13 Jbeta primers. TCRdb's copy holds only in-frame clones and misses some; the assay was immunoSEQ multiplex PCR. Of tens of thousands of clones listed, 81% are singletons. These data come from a study of cytomegalovirus exposure and HLA in healthy donors. Study-level results: TRBV6-2, TRBV6-3 and some other V segments were excluded as indistinguishable.

CDR3 length: 14 residues. The V segment lost 2 bases and the J segment 5 bases; nucleotides outside the gene matches: 5. CDR1 and CDR2 (germline): MNHNY, SVGAGI (reference sequence). The V and J genes are TRBV6-6 and TRBJ2-5; 7 nucleotides line up with TRBD1. The sequence derives from a woman in her 30s in good health and CMV-seronegative. Source material: PBMCs. CDR3 residues: CASSYKGALETQYF. The CDR3 nucleotides read TGTGCCAGCAGTTACAAGGGGGCGTTGGAGACCCAGTACTTC.